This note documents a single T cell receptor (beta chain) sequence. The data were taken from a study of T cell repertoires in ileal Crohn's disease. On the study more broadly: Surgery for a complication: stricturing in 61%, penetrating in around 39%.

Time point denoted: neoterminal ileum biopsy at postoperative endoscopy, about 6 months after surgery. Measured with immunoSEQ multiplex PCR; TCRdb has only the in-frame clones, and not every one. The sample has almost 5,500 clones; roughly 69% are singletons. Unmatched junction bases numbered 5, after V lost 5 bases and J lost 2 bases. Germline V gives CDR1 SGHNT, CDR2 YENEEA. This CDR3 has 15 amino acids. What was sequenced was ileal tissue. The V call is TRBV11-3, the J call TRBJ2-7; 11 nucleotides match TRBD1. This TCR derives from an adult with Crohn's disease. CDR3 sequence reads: CASSVGGQGAYEQYV. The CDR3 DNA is TGTGCCAGCAGCGTGGGGGGACAGGGGGCCTACGAGCAGTACGTC.